These T cell receptor beta chains were read from a single sample in a study of identical twins. TCRdb re-called the 5' RACE reads through MiXCR, storing one row per CDR3 protein. The data contain some 330,000 distinct CDR3 sequences, about 9% of them singletons. Sequencing was done on a sample of naive T cells sorted from blood. Receptors were obtained from a woman aged 45-65 years in good health. The CDR3 runs from the conserved cysteine through the conserved F or W. Fields, in order: J gene, V gene, clone size, CDR3 length, D gene, CDR3 protein, CDR3 DNA. D genes are given only for firm matches. The size of a clone is reported for some rows only, either as once, few or many, or as a class for expanded clones.

TRBJ2-3 | TRBV12-3/TRBV12-4 | NA | 17 | NA | CASSLGSQGLFTDTQYF | TGTGCCAGCAGTTTGGGGAGCCAGGGTCTTTTCACAGATACGCAGTATTTT
TRBJ2-7 | TRBV7-9 | few | 17 | TRBD2 | CASSFPPTSGRARPQYF | TGTGCCAGCAGCTTCCCCCCGACTAGCGGGAGGGCCCGCCCGCAGTACTTC
TRBJ2-7 | TRBV7-8 | NA | 15 | TRBD1 | CASSQGQGRSYEQYF | TGTGCCAGCAGCCAAGGACAGGGGCGAAGCTACGAGCAGTACTTC
TRBJ2-2 | TRBV20-1 | NA | 14 | NA | CSALSDGNTGELFF | TGCAGTGCTTTATCGGACGGGAACACCGGGGAGCTGTTTTTT
TRBJ2-3 | TRBV12-3/TRBV12-4 | few | 14 | TRBD2 | CASSVGGITDTQYF | TGTGCCAGCAGTGTGGGGGGGATCACAGATACGCAGTATTTT
TRBJ2-3 | TRBV5-1 | few | 15 | NA | CASSLDAGSTDTQYF | TGCGCCAGCAGCTTGGATGCGGGGTCAACAGATACGCAGTATTTT
TRBJ1-5 | TRBV6-5 | many | 15 | TRBD1 | CASSPKGTDNQPQHF | TGTGCCAGCAGCCCTAAAGGGACAGACAATCAGCCCCAGCATTTT
TRBJ2-7 | TRBV7-8 | NA | 16 | NA | CASSLVSGIVPYEQYF | TGTGCCAGCAGCTTAGTTTCGGGCATAGTCCCCTACGAGCAGTACTTC
TRBJ2-7 | TRBV21-1 | NA | 13 | NA | CASPQGNPYEQYF | TGTGCCAGCCCACAGGGGAACCCCTACGAGCAGTACTTC
TRBJ1-4 | TRBV20-1 | few | 14 | NA | CSAVEFTTNEKLFF | TGCAGTGCTGTCGAATTTACAACTAATGAAAAACTGTTTTTT
TRBJ2-3 | TRBV20-1 | NA | 14 | NA | CSAREGSSTDTQYF | TGCAGTGCTAGAGAGGGCTCATCCACAGATACGCAGTATTTT
TRBJ2-5 | TRBV29-1 | few | 15 | NA | CSVRPPDAGRETQYF | TGCAGCGTCAGACCTCCGGACGCGGGGAGAGAGACCCAGTACTTC
TRBJ2-2 | TRBV20-1 | many | 11 | TRBD2 | CSAGGTGELFF | TGCAGTGCCGGGGGGACCGGGGAGCTGTTTTTT
TRBJ2-5 | TRBV5-1 | few | 15 | TRBD1 | CASSTRTGELETQYF | TGCGCCAGCAGCACACGGACAGGGGAGTTAGAGACCCAGTACTTC
TRBJ2-1 | TRBV6-2/TRBV6-3 | NA | 14 | NA | CASSFTGLKNEQFF | TGTGCCAGCAGTTTTACAGGGTTAAAGAATGAGCAGTTCTTC
TRBJ2-3 | TRBV4-2 | NA | 15 | NA | CASSQEVAETDTQYF | TGTGCCAGCAGCCAAGAGGTAGCGGAAACAGATACGCAGTATTTT
TRBJ2-1 | TRBV29-1 | many | 16 | TRBD2 | CSVVSYAGTRDNEQFF | TGCAGCGTTGTTTCATATGCCGGGACTAGGGACAATGAGCAGTTCTTC
TRBJ2-3 | TRBV29-1 | many | 13 | TRBD2 | CSVGTTTADTQYF | TGCAGCGTGGGGACTACAACGGCAGATACGCAGTATTTT
TRBJ2-7 | TRBV5-1 | NA | 15 | NA | CASSHRDGSTYEQYF | TGCGCCAGCAGCCACCGGGACGGATCGACCTACGAGCAGTACTTC